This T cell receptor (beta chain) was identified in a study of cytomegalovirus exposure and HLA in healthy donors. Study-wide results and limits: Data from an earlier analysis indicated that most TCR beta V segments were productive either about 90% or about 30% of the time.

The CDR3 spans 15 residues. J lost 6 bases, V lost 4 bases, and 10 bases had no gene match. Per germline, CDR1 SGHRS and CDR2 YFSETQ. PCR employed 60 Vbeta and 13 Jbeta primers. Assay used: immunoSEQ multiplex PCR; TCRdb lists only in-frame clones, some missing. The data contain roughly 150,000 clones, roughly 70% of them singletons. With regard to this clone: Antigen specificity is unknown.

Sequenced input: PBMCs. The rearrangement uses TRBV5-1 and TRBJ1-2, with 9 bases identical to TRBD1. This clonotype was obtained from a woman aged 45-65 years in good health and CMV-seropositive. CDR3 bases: TGCGCCAGCAGCCCCGGAATACAGGGGGCTCATGGCTACACCTTC. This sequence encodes CASSPGIQGAHGYTF.